A single sample is the source of the 24 T cell receptor beta chains below, sequenced in a study of T-cell memory formation after mild COVID-19. TCRdb itself ran the 5' RACE reads through MiXCR, one entry per CDR3 protein. Of around 440,000 distinct CDR3 sequences in the sample, 15% to 20% were seen once. The sequencing input was PBMCs or a T cell subset sorted from them (not recorded which). These receptors came from an adult woman who had mild COVID-19 (a few samples of this study predate the infection). Cell type and time point are not known.

The gene calls are TRBV7-9 and TRBJ2-7, with D possibly being TRBD1 (6 bases). The germline V gene encodes CDR1 SEHNR and CDR2 FQNEAQ (reference sequence). CDR3 length: 15 amino acids. Trimming shortened V by 2 bases and J by 5 bases, and 16 bases separated the two germline ends. The DNA for the CDR3 is TGTGCCAGCAGCTTACAACAGGGTTATCTGGACGAGCAGTACTTC. Its protein is CASSLQQGYLDEQYF.

The chain joins TRBV5-1 to TRBJ2-7, with D perhaps assigned TRBD1 or TRBD2 (5 bases each). V was cut by 4 bases and J by 3 bases, with 20 bases left in between. CDR1 and CDR2 (germline): SGHRS, YFSETQ. The CDR3 length is 16 residues. This CDR3 reads CASSPLSGATFYEQYF. The CDR3 bases are TGCGCCAGCAGCCCCCTTTCCGGGGCCACTTTCTACGAGCAGTACTTC.

The chain uses TRBV5-1 and TRBJ2-4; 8 bases align to TRBD1. J lost 6 bases, V lost 4 bases, and 6 bases had no gene match. CDR1 is SGHRS and CDR2 is YFSETQ in the germline V gene. The CDR3 extends over 14 amino acids. The DNA of the CDR3 is TGCGCCAGCAGCGCTACAGGGGGTTCAAACATTCAGTACTTC. As protein: CASSATGGSNIQYF.

This clonotype occurred a few times. This chain connects TRBV2 to TRBJ2-3; no clear D gene. V lost 5 bases and J 0 bases, leaving 9 bases between the germline ends. The CDR3 runs to 14 residues. Germline V gene data show CDR1 as SNHLY and CDR2 as FYNNEI. CDR3 sequence reads: CASSPTQSTDTQYF. The CDR3 bases are TGTGCCAGCAGTCCAACGCAGAGCACAGATACGCAGTATTTT.

The chain recombines TRBV7-9 with TRBJ2-6; D unclear. Trimming removed 0 bases at V and 1 base at J, with 7 bases between. Germline CDR1 and CDR2: SEHNR and FQNEAQ (reference sequence). This CDR3 has 16 amino acids. The CDR3 DNA sequence: TGTGCCAGCAGCTTAGCGGTGGGGTCTGGGGCCAACGTCCTGACTTTC. This gives the protein CASSLAVGSGANVLTF.

The chain combines TRBV7-9 with TRBJ2-5, with D unclear. Trimming left V 5 bases short and J 5 bases short, with 18 bases between. Germline V lookup: CDR1 SEHNR, CDR2 FQNEAQ (reference sequence). The CDR3 is 15 amino acids. The CDR3, as DNA: TGTGCCAGCAGCCCATCCTACAAGGTGGGGGAGACCCAGTACTTC. Its translation: CASSPSYKVGETQYF.

This clonotype was counted many times. In nucleotides, the CDR3 is TGCAGTGCTGAAAGACAGGGGGTCTCGGGCGAGCAGTACTTC. It codes for CSAERQGVSGEQYF. The rearrangement uses TRBV20-1 and TRBJ2-7; TRBD1 aligns across 9 bases. The CDR3 consists of 14 residues. Losses at the gene ends were 5 bases for V and 6 bases for J; bases not matched to a gene: 11. Germline CDR1 is DFQATT and CDR2 is SNEGSKA (reference sequence).

This clonotype was counted many times. The chain employs TRBV4-1 and TRBJ2-1; 9 bases agree with TRBD1. This CDR3 is 14 amino acids long. Germline V gives CDR1 MGHRA, CDR2 YSYEKL. After removal of 3 bases from V and 7 bases from J, the junction contained 4 bases not matched to a gene. The CDR3 bases are TGCGCCAGCAGCCAGCCGGGACAGGGAAATGAGCAGTTCTTC. Protein product: CASSQPGQGNEQFF.

The chain is built from TRBV12-3 or TRBV12-4 and TRBJ2-1, with TRBD2 as a possible D gene (5 bases). V lost 3 bases and J lost 6, with 21 bases in between. This CDR3 spans 17 amino acids. The CDR3: CASSFLPGSNAGNEQFF. CDR3 nucleotide sequence: TGTGCCAGCAGTTTTCTGCCGGGGAGCAATGCGGGCAATGAGCAGTTCTTC.

The chain carries TRBV9 and TRBJ1-3; D is possibly TRBD1 (6 bases). The CDR3 runs to 16 residues. The germline V and J ends were trimmed by 4 bases and 7 bases, with 21 bases remaining between them. Germline lookup yields CDR1 SGDLS and CDR2 YYNGEE. The CDR3 DNA sequence: TGTGCCAGCAGCTCCAAACAGGGACCCAGCCGGAACACCATATATTTT. Translated: CASSSKQGPSRNTIYF.

The CDR3 sequence: CASSYRDRGINEQFF. The DNA for the CDR3 is TGTGCCAGCAGTTACCGGGACAGGGGGATAAATGAGCAGTTCTTC. The chain couples TRBV6-6 to TRBJ2-1, with 11 bases aligning to TRBD1. The CDR3 runs 15 residues. Trimming cost V 2 bases and J 7 bases; bases outside gene matches: 4. Germline V CDR1 and CDR2: MNHNY, SVGAGI (reference sequence).

The table lists this clonotype with a few counts. The rearrangement uses TRBV5-1 and TRBJ2-7; 7 nucleotides agree with TRBD1. V lost 3 bases to trimming and J lost 4 bases; unmatched junction nucleotides: 10. The CDR3 consists of 15 residues. Germline lookup yields CDR1 SGHRS and CDR2 YFSETQ. The CDR3 DNA reads TGCGCCAGCAGCTCACTCCAGGGGGTAGAGTACGAGCAGTACTTC. Amino acid sequence: CASSSLQGVEYEQYF.

The table lists this clonotype with a few counts. J is TRBJ2-3 and V is TRBV5-1; no clear D gene. The CDR3 loop spans 15 amino acids. Trimming cost V 5 bases and J 3 bases, with 16 bases left between them. In germline, CDR1 is SGHRS, CDR2 YFSETQ. In DNA, the CDR3 is TGCGCCAGCAGGTCCCCACATCGCCGGACAGATACGCAGTATTTT. Protein product: CASRSPHRRTDTQYF.

The sample holds a few counts of this clonotype. V is TRBV6-5 and J is TRBJ1-6; D perhaps matches TRBD1 (5 bases). CDR1 and CDR2 (germline): MNHEY, SVGAGI. There are 14 residues in the CDR3. Trimming cost V 5 bases and J 6 bases, with 11 bases left between them. As DNA, the CDR3 is TGTGCCAGCAGTCCCGACAGATCTAATTCACCCCTCCACTTT. Its protein product is CASSPDRSNSPLHF.

The chain carries TRBV18 and TRBJ1-4, with 8 bases lining up with TRBD1. CDR1 KGHSH and CDR2 LQKENI come from the germline V gene. With 3 bases clipped from V and 5 bases from J, the junction kept 8 bases outside the gene matches. The CDR3 runs to 16 residues. Here the CDR3 reads CASSPADTGGNEKLFF. In nucleotides, the CDR3 is TGTGCCAGCTCACCGGCCGATACAGGGGGGAATGAAAAACTGTTTTTT.

Only a few counts were recorded for this clonotype. V and J are TRBV27 and TRBJ1-4; D remains unclear. Trimming stripped 3 bases from V and 5 bases from J, with 16 bases between. Germline CDR1 MNHEY, CDR2 SMNVEV (reference sequence). The CDR3 is 16 residues long. The DNA of the CDR3 is TGTGCCAGCAGTTTTCCTGGTTGGCGGCTGAATGAAAAACTGTTTTTT. Protein: CASSFPGWRLNEKLFF.

V and J are TRBV12-3 or TRBV12-4 and TRBJ1-2; no definite D call. This CDR3 comprises 13 residues. V was cut by 3 bases and J by 2 bases, with 7 bases left in between. CDR3 residues: CASSFTGNYGYTF. As DNA, the CDR3 is TGTGCCAGCAGTTTCACGGGGAACTATGGCTACACCTTC.

CDR3 loop: CASSHLGGTGEKLFF. DNA of the CDR3: TGTGCCAGCAGCCATCTAGGGGGTACCGGTGAAAAACTGTTTTTT. The V call is TRBV3-1, the J call TRBJ1-4; possible D gene TRBD1, 6 bases. Trimming shortened V by 3 bases and J by 7 bases, and 15 bases separated the two germline ends. The CDR3 extends over 15 amino acids. CDR1 and CDR2 (germline): LGHDT, YNNKEL (reference sequence).

The chain employs TRBV6-2 or TRBV6-3 and TRBJ1-2; unclear D gene. V gave up 2 bases and J gave up 8 bases, with 15 bases separating them. The CDR3 extends over 14 amino acids. Germline V gene lookup returns CDR1 MNHEY and CDR2 SVGEGT. The CDR3 DNA follows: TGTGCCAGCAGTTACCCGAGGAAGGGTCGCGGCTACACCTTC. Translating it yields CASSYPRKGRGYTF.

The chain is built from TRBV15 and TRBJ2-2; 10 nucleotides align to TRBD2. Germline CDR1 LNHNV, CDR2 YYDKDF (reference sequence). CDR3 length equals 18 residues. The J segment lost 3 bases and the V segment lost 4 bases, leaving 11 bases of the junction unmatched. This CDR3 is CATSTRWEREGDTGELFF. CDR3 sequence (DNA): TGTGCCACCAGCACCCGGTGGGAGCGGGAGGGCGACACCGGGGAGCTGTTTTTT. The full variable domain, its missing parts supplied by reference TRBV15 and TRBJ2-2, is DAMVIQNPRYQVTQFGKPVTLSCSQTLNHNVMYWYQQKSSQAPKLLFHYYDKDFNNEADTPDNFQSRRPNTSFCFLDIRSPGLGDTAMYLCATSTRWEREGDTGELFFGEGSRLTVL.

The chain carries TRBV5-1 and TRBJ2-7; D might be TRBD2 (6 bases). Deletions cut 0 bases from V and 3 bases from J, with 13 bases between. The CDR3 is 15 amino acids. Germline-derived CDR1 and CDR2 are SGHRS and YFSETQ. CDR3 DNA: TGCGCCAGCAGCTTGGATGAGGCTAGCGTCTACGAGCAGTACTTC. Translated: CASSLDEASVYEQYF.

V gene TRBV5-1 combines with J gene TRBJ2-5; TRBD1 matches 7 bases. The length of the CDR3 is 15 residues. Germline lookup yields CDR1 SGHRS and CDR2 YFSETQ. Trimming cost V 3 bases and J 9 bases; bases outside gene matches: 14. For the CDR3, the DNA is TGCGCCAGCAGCTCCCGACAGGGTCAGGTCGGGTCCCAGTACTTC. Translating gives CASSSRQGQVGSQYF.

This clonotype was seen more than once but under ten times. The chain links TRBV9 to TRBJ1-1; unclear D gene. Trimming cost V 0 bases and J 1 base, with 10 bases left between them. There are 15 residues in the CDR3. Germline V gene sequence: CDR1 SGDLS, CDR2 YYNGEE. The CDR3 DNA reads as TGTGCCAGCAGCGTAGGTAGGTCTTGGAACACTGAAGCTTTCTTT. Amino acids: CASSVGRSWNTEAFF.

This chain links TRBV5-6 with TRBJ2-3; unclear D gene. The CDR3 runs to 15 residues. In germline, CDR1 is SGHDT, CDR2 YYEEEE. The ends were cut back, 4 bases at V and 3 bases at J, with 15 bases in the middle. Here the CDR3 DNA reads TGTGCCAGCAGCCCTGGTCTGGGATTAACAGATACGCAGTATTTT. The encoded protein is CASSPGLGLTDTQYF.